The 21 T cell receptor beta chains below all came from one sample that was sequenced in a study of blood T cell repertoires in COVID-19. TCRdb's table, derived via immunoSEQ multiplex PCR, lists solely in-frame clones and lacks some. The sample carries 68,000 or so clones, about 83% recorded once. Material for sequencing was peripheral blood. These receptors were taken from a human donor in a cohort sampled during active COVID-19.

The chain uses TRBV11-2 and TRBJ2-7, with TRBD1 as a possible D gene (6 bases). The CDR3 sequence is 14 residues long. V was shortened by 0 bases and J by 6 bases, with 12 bases between the two germline ends. Germline CDR1 reads SGHAT; CDR2 reads FQNNGV. CDR3 residues: CASSLENRVSEQYF. The CDR3 region has the DNA TGTGCCAGCAGCTTAGAAAACAGGGTCAGCGAGCAGTACTTC.

The CDR3 is CASSQGLAGGVTDTQYF. The CDR3 DNA is TGTGCCAGCAGCCAAGGACTAGCGGGGGGTGTTACAGATACGCAGTATTTT. The J gene is TRBJ2-3, the V gene TRBV3-1 (or the pseudogene TRBV3-2); 13 positions agree with TRBD2. V shed 1 base and J 3 bases; nucleotides not matched to a gene: 4. CDR3 size: 17 residues. The V gene's germline CDR1 is LGHDT and CDR2 YNNKEL (reference sequence).

This clone is a singleton in its sample. This chain uses TRBV7-9 with TRBJ2-7; D is ambiguous. This CDR3 has 13 amino acids. The germline V and J ends were trimmed by 0 bases and 5 bases, with 8 bases remaining between them. Germline CDR1 is SEHNR and CDR2 is FQNEAQ (reference sequence). The chain's CDR3 is CASSLAGSHEQYF. CDR3 DNA: TGTGCCAGCAGCTTAGCGGGCAGCCACGAGCAGTACTTC.

The chain employs TRBV6-2 or TRBV6-3 and TRBJ1-5, with D maybe TRBD1 (5 bases). The length of the CDR3 is 17 residues. With 2 bases removed from V and 2 bases from J, the gap between germline ends came to 16 bases. Germline V gene lookup returns CDR1 MNHEY and CDR2 SVGEGT. The chain's CDR3 is CASSYPGEGLRNQPQHF. CDR3 in DNA: TGTGCCAGCAGTTACCCGGGGGAGGGCCTACGCAATCAGCCCCAGCATTTT.

This clone was seen a single time. The chain combines TRBV19 with TRBJ1-1; D might be TRBD1 (5 bases). CDR3 length equals 14 residues. The germline gives CDR1 LNHDA, CDR2 SQIVND (reference sequence). Trimming pared 7 bases from V and 1 base from J, leaving 13 bases between. CDR3 residues: CASTRGDSNTEAFF. CDR3 nucleotide sequence: TGTGCCAGTACCCGGGGGGATTCGAACACTGAAGCTTTCTTT. Full variable domain (remainder filled in from reference TRBV19 and TRBJ1-1): DGGITQSPKYLFRKEGQNVTLSCEQNLNHDAMYWYRQDPGQGLRLIYYSQIVNDFQKGDIAEGYSVSREKKESFPLTVTSAQKNPTAFYLCASTRGDSNTEAFFGQGTRLTVV.

CDR3 amino acids: CASSVVGAARGETQYF. The CDR3 bases are TGTGCCAGCAGCGTAGTGGGTGCGGCTAGGGGAGAGACCCAGTACTTC. The chain employs TRBV9 and TRBJ2-5; D is possibly TRBD1 (5 bases). CDR1 SGDLS and CDR2 YYNGEE come from the germline V gene. V shed 0 bases and J shed 4 bases, with 16 bases lying between them. This CDR3 spans 16 amino acids.

This rearrangement joins TRBV5-1 to TRBJ2-2; 9 bases line up with TRBD2. The germline CDR1 and CDR2 sequences are SGHRS and YFSETQ. The J segment lost 0 bases and the V segment lost 4 bases, leaving 4 bases of the junction unmatched. The length of the CDR3 is 16 residues. CDR3 loop: CASSVSSGTNTGELFF. The CDR3, as DNA: TGCGCCAGCAGCGTTTCTAGCGGGACGAACACCGGGGAGCTGTTTTTT.

The J gene is TRBJ2-3, the V gene TRBV4-3, with TRBD2 matching 7 bases. Germline V gives CDR1 LGHNA, CDR2 YSLEER. CDR3 length: 14 amino acids. V was clipped by 0 bases and J by 6 bases; unmatched bases: 3. The DNA for the CDR3 is TGCGCCAGCAGCCAAGACGGGGGGTCGGATACGCAGTATTTT. It specifies CASSQDGGSDTQYF.

With regard to this clone: Just one base apart from a much larger clone, this may be a read error. The V gene is TRBV5-8, the J gene TRBJ2-7; D gene unclear. This CDR3 contains 11 residues. The germline V gene encodes CDR1 SGHTS and CDR2 YDEGEE. The V gene lost 3 bases and the J gene lost 2 bases, with 3 bases spanning the gap. CDR3 sequence reads: CASSSAYEQYF. CDR3 nucleotide sequence: TGTGCCAGCAGCTCCGCCTACGAGCAGTACTTC.

V is TRBV24-1 and J is TRBJ2-3; 8 bases are a match to TRBD1. V dropped 2 bases and J dropped 0; count of bases not matched to a gene: 3. CDR3 length: 16 amino acids. Germline V gene data show CDR1 as KGHDR and CDR2 as SFDVKD. DNA of the CDR3: TGTGCCACCAGTGATTACAGGGGGTCTAGCACAGATACGCAGTATTTT. This gives the protein CATSDYRGSSTDTQYF.

The chain is built from TRBV5-6 and TRBJ1-2, with D perhaps TRBD1 (6 bases). The V end was cut by 0 bases, the J end by 4 bases, with 10 bases between. CDR1 is SGHDT and CDR2 is YYEEEE in the germline V gene. There are 14 residues in the CDR3. CDR3 in amino acids: CASSLGGPIYGYTF. In DNA form, the CDR3 reads TGTGCCAGCAGCTTGGGGGGGCCTATCTATGGCTACACCTTC.

The chain has TRBV5-8 and TRBJ2-1; 11 bases are shared with TRBD2. The CDR3 loop spans 15 amino acids. Unmatched junction bases numbered 7, after V lost 3 bases and J lost 8 bases. CDR1 is SGHTS and CDR2 is YDEGEE in the germline V gene. The CDR3 DNA sequence: TGTGCCAGCAGCTCCCTAGCACTAGCGGGAGATGAGCAGTTCTTC. Protein sequence: CASSSLALAGDEQFF.

The chain employs TRBV19 and TRBJ2-7; 10 bases fit TRBD2. CDR1 and CDR2 from the germline V gene are LNHDA and SQIVND (reference sequence). After removal of 5 bases from V and 9 bases from J, the junction contained 7 bases not matched to a gene. The CDR3 loop spans 13 amino acids. CDR3 loop: CASSSAGTSVQYF. The CDR3 region has the DNA TGTGCCAGTAGTTCAGCCGGGACTAGCGTGCAGTACTTC.

This chain links TRBV7-2 with TRBJ2-3; tentative D call: TRBD1 (5 bases). Germline loops: CDR1 SGHTA, CDR2 FQGNSA. Trimming cost V 0 bases and J 6 bases, with 13 bases left between them. This CDR3 spans 15 amino acids. The CDR3 DNA reads TGTGCCAGCAGCTTAGCGTGGGGCTCCTTGGATACGCAGTATTTT. Its translation: CASSLAWGSLDTQYF.

CDR3 amino acids: CASSLDAGGPSSAGELFF. As DNA, the CDR3 is TGTGCCAGCAGCTTGGACGCCGGGGGGCCCTCATCCGCCGGGGAGCTGTTTTTT. V and J are TRBV7-2 and TRBJ2-2; D might be TRBD2 (7 bases). Trimming stripped 3 bases from V and 6 bases from J, with 23 bases between. Germline loops: CDR1 SGHTA, CDR2 FQGNSA. CDR3 size: 18 residues.

This clone was counted between two and nine times. This sequence joins TRBV14 and TRBJ2-5; maybe TRBD2 (6 bases). The CDR3 is 13 amino acids. The ends were cut back, 4 bases at V and 1 base at J, with 7 bases in the middle. CDR1 and CDR2 from the germline V gene are SGHDN and FVKESK. CDR3 sequence: CASSRDFQETQYF. Written as DNA, the CDR3 is TGTGCCAGCAGCCGGGACTTCCAAGAGACCCAGTACTTC.

This rearrangement joins TRBV10-3 to TRBJ1-4; a possible D gene is TRBD1 (6 bases). Germline assignment: CDR1 ENHRY and CDR2 SYGVKD. The germline V and J ends were trimmed by 9 bases and 2 bases, with 10 bases remaining between them. The CDR3 runs 13 residues. The CDR3 nucleotides read TGTGCCATACGGACAGATACTAATGAAAAACTGTTTTTT. Its translation is CAIRTDTNEKLFF.

The chain couples TRBV7-2 to TRBJ2-1; D is possibly TRBD1 (5 bases). Germline CDR1 is SGHTA and CDR2 is FQGNSA. There are 15 residues in the CDR3. V lost 3 bases, J lost 0 bases, and 9 bases lay in between. Here the CDR3 DNA reads TGTGCCAGCAGCTTCGACAGAGGCTCCTACAATGAGCAGTTCTTC. This translates into CASSFDRGSYNEQFF.

J is TRBJ2-5 and V is TRBV11-2; TRBD1 agrees at 7 bases. The germline V gene encodes CDR1 SGHAT and CDR2 FQNNGV. The CDR3 has 16 residues. V was clipped by 5 bases and J by 2 bases; unmatched bases: 11. The CDR3 region is CASSSRGMLGQETQYF. CDR3 nucleotides: TGTGCCAGCAGCAGCAGGGGGATGTTGGGACAAGAGACCCAGTACTTC.

The table lists this clone with a count of one. The chain combines TRBV5-4 with TRBJ2-6; possible D gene TRBD1, 6 bases. The V and J ends lost 4 bases and 1 base respectively, with 12 bases between them. The germline V gene has CDR1 SGHNT and CDR2 YYREEE (reference sequence). The CDR3 extends over 16 amino acids. CDR3 sequence reads: CASSMGHTSGANVLTF. Written as DNA, the CDR3 is TGTGCCAGCAGCATGGGACATACTTCTGGGGCCAACGTCCTGACTTTC. Full variable domain (missing parts from reference TRBV5-4 and TRBJ2-6): ETGVTQSPTHLIKTRGQQVTLRCSSQSGHNTVSWYQQALGQGPQFIFQYYREEENGRGNFPPRFSGLQFPNYSSELNVNALELDDSALYLCASSMGHTSGANVLTFGAGSRLTVL.

The chain joins TRBV12-3 or TRBV12-4 to TRBJ2-1, with TRBD1 matching 10 bases. CDR3 size: 12 residues. The trim removed 8 bases at V and 6 bases at J, leaving 1 base unmatched. CDR3 protein: CASGTGVNEQFF. Written as DNA, the CDR3 is TGTGCCAGCGGGACAGGGGTCAATGAGCAGTTCTTC.